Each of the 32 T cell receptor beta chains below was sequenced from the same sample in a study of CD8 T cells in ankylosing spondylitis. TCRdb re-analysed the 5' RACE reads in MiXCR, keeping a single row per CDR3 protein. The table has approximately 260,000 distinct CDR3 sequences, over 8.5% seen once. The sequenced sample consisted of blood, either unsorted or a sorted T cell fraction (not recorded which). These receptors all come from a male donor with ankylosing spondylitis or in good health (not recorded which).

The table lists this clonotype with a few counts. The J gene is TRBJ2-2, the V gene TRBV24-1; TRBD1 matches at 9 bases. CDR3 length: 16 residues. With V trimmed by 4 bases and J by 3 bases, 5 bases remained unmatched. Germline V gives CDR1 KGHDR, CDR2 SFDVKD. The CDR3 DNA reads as TGTGCCACCAGTGACCTGACAGGGGGATACACCGGGGAGCTGTTTTTT. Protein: CATSDLTGGYTGELFF.

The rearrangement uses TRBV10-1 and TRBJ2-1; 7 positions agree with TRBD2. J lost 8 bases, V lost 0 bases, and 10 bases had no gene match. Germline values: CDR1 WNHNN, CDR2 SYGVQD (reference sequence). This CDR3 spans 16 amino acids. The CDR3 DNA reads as TGCGCCAGCAGTGAGTCCGGGACCCCGGGGAGGGATGAGCAGTTCTTC. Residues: CASSESGTPGRDEQFF.

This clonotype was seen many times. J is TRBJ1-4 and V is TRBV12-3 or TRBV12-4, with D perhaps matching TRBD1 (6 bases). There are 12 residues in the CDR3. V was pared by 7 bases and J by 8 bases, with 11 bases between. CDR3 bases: TGTGCCAGCACAAGGGGGGTCGAAAAACTGTTTTTT. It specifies CASTRGVEKLFF.

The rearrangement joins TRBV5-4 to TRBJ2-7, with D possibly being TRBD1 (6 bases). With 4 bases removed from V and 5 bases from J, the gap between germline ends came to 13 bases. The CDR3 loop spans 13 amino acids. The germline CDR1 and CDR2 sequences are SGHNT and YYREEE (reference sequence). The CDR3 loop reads CASSRTSGDEQYF. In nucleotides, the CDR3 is TGTGCCAGCAGCCGAACTTCAGGGGACGAGCAGTACTTC. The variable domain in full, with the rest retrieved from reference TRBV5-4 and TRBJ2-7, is ETGVTQSPTHLIKTRGQQVTLRCSSQSGHNTVSWYQQALGQGPQFIFQYYREEENGRGNFPPRFSGLQFPNYSSELNVNALELDDSALYLCASSRTSGDEQYFGPGTRLTVT.

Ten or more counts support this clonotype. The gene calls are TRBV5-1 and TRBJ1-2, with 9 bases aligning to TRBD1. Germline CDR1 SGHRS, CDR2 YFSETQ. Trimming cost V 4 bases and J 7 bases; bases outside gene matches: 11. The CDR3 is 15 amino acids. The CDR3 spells CASSTGQGTLSGYTF. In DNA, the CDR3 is TGCGCCAGCAGCACGGGACAGGGCACACTTTCTGGCTACACCTTC. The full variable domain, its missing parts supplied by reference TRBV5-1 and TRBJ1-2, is KAGVTQTPRYLIKTRGQQVTLSCSPISGHRSVSWYQQTPGQGLQFLFEYFSETQRNKGNFPGRFSGRQFSNSRSEMNVSTLELGDSALYLCASSTGQGTLSGYTFGSGTRLTVV.

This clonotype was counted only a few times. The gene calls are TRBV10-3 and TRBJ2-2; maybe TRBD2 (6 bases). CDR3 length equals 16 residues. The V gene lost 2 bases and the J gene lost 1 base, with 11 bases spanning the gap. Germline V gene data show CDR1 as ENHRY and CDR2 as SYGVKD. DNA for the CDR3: TGTGCCATCAGTGAGCCGGAGGGCATGAACACCGGGGAGCTGTTTTTT. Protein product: CAISEPEGMNTGELFF.

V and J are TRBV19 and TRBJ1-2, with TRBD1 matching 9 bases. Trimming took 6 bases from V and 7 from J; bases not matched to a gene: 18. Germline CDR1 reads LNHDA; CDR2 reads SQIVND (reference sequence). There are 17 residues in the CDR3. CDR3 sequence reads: CASRREAQGQGWRGYTF. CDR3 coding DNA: TGTGCCAGTAGAAGGGAGGCCCAGGGACAGGGCTGGCGTGGCTACACCTTC. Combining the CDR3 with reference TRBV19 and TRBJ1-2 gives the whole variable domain DGGITQSPKYLFRKEGQNVTLSCEQNLNHDAMYWYRQDPGQGLRLIYYSQIVNDFQKGDIAEGYSVSREKKESFPLTVTSAQKNPTAFYLCASRREAQGQGWRGYTFGSGTRLTVV.

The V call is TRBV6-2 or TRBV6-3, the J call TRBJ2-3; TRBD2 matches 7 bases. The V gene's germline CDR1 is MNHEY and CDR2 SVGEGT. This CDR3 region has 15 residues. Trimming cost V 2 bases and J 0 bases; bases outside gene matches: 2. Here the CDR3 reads CASSYGRASTDTQYF. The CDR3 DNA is TGTGCCAGCAGTTACGGGAGGGCTAGCACAGATACGCAGTATTTT.

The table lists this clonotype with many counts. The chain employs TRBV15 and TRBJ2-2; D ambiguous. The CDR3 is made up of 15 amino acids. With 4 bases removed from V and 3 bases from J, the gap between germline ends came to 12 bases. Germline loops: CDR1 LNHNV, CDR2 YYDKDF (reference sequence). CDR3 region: CATSTEARYTGELFF. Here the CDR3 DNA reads TGTGCCACCAGCACAGAGGCACGATACACCGGGGAGCTGTTTTTT.

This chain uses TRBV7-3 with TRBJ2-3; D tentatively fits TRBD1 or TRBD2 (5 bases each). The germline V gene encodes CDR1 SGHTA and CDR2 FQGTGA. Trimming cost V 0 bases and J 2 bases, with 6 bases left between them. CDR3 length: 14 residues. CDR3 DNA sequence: TGTGCCAGCAGCTTAACGGGGGACACAGATACGCAGTATTTT. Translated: CASSLTGDTDTQYF.

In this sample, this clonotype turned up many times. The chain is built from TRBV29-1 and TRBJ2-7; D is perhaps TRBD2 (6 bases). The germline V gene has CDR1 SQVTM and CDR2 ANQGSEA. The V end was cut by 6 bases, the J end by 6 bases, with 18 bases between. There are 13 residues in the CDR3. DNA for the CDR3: TGCAGCGTGTCCGGGACTGGGGGTCTCGAGCAGTACTTC. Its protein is CSVSGTGGLEQYF.

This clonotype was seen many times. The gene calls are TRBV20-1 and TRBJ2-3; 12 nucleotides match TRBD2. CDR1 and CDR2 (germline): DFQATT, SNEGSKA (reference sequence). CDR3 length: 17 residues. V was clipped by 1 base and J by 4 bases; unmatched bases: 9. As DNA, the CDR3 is TGCAGTGCTAGAGCCCCGGCTAGCGGGAGGGCCTCAGATACGCAGTATTTT. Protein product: CSARAPASGRASDTQYF.

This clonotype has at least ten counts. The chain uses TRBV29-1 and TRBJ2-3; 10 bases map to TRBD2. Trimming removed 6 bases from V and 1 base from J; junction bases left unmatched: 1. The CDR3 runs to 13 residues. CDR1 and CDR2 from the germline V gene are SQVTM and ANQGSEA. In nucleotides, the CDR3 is TGCAGCGTAACTAGCGGGGGCACAGATACGCAGTATTTT. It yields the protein CSVTSGGTDTQYF.

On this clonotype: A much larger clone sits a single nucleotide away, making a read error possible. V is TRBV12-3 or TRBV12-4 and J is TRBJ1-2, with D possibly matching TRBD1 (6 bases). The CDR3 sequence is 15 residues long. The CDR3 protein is CASRIGGEANYGYPF. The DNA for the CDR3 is TGTGCCAGCAGGATTGGGGGCGAAGCTAACTATGGCTACCCCTTC.

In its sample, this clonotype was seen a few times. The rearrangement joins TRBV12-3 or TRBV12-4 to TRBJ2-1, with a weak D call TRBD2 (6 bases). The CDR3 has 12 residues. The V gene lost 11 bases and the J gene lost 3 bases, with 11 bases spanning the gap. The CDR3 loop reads CAGGSGYNEQFF. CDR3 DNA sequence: TGTGCCGGAGGGAGCGGCTACAATGAGCAGTTCTTC.

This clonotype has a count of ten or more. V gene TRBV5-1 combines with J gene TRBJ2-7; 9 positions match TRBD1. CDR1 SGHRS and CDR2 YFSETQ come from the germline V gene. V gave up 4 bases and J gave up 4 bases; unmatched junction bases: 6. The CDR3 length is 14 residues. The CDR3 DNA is TGCGCCAGCAGCGTCGGGACAGGGAGTTACGAGCAGTACTTC. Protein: CASSVGTGSYEQYF.

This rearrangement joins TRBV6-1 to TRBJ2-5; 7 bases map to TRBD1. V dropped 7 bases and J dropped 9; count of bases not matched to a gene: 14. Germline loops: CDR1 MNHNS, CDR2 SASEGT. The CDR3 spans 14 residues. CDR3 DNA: TGTGCCAGCACCGAGGGACAGTCTCGCCGGGCCCAGTACTTC. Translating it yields CASTEGQSRRAQYF.

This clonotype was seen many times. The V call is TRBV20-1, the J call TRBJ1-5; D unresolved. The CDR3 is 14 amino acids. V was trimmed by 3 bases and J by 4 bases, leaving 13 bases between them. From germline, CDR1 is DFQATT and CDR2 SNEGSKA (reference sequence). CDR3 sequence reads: CSASRRRGNQPQHF. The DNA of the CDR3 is TGCAGTGCTAGCCGACGGCGGGGTAATCAGCCCCAGCATTTT.

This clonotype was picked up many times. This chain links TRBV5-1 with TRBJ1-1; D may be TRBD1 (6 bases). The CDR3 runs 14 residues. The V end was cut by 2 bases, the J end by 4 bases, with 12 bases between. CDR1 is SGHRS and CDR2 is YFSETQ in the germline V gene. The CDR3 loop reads CASSFRGGGTEAFF. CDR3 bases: TGCGCCAGCAGCTTTAGAGGAGGGGGCACTGAAGCTTTCTTT.

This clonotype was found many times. The CDR3 nucleotides are TGTGCCAGCAGCTTAGCGCTCACTAGGAGGGGCCCCAACAATGAGCAGTTCTTC. Encoded protein: CASSLALTRRGPNNEQFF. This chain uses TRBV7-2 with TRBJ2-1, with D perhaps matching TRBD2 (6 bases). There are 18 residues in the CDR3. Germline-derived CDR1 and CDR2 are SGHTA and FQGNSA. Trimming shortened V by 0 bases and J by 5 bases, and 20 bases separated the two germline ends.

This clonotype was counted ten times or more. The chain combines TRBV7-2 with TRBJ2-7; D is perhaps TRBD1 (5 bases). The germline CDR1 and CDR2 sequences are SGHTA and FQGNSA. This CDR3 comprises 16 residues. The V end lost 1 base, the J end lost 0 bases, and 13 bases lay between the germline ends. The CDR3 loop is CASSLDAGLHSYEQYF. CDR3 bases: TGTGCCAGCAGCTTAGATGCAGGGCTGCACTCCTACGAGCAGTACTTC. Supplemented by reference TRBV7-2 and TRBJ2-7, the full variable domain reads GAGVSQSPSNKVTEKGKDVELRCDPISGHTALYWYRQSLGQGLEFLIYFQGNSAPDKSGLPSDRFSAERTGGSVSTLTIQRTQQEDSAVYLCASSLDAGLHSYEQYFGPGTRLTVT.

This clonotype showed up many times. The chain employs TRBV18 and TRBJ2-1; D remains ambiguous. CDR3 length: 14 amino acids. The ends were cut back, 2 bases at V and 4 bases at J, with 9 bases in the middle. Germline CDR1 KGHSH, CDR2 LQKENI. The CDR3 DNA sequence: TGTGCCAGCTCACCAAGGAACGAGTACAATGAGCAGTTCTTC. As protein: CASSPRNEYNEQFF.

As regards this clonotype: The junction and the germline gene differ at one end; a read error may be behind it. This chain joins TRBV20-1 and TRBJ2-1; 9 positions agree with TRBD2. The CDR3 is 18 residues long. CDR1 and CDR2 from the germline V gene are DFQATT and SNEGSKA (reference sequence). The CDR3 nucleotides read TGCTGTGCTAGAGATGGGGCTAGCGGGGTAAGCTCCTACAATGAGCAGTTCTTC. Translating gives CCARDGASGVSSYNEQFF.

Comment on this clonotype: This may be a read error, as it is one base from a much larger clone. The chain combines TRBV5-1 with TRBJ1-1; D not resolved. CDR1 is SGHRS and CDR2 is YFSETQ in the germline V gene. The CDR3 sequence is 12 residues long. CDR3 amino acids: CDSSLSTTEAFF. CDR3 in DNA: TGCGACAGCAGCTTGTCTACCACTGAAGCTTTCTTT.

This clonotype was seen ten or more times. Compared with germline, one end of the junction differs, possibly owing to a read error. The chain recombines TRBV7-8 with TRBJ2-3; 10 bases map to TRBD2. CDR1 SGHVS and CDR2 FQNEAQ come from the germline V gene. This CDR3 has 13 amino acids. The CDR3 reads CASSLAGLAFFYF. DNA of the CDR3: TGTGCCAGCAGCCTAGCGGGACTAGCGTTCTTCTATTTT.

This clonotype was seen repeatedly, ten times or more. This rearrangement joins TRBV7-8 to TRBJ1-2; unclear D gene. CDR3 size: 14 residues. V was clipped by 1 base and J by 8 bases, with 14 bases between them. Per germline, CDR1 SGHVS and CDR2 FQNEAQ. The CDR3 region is CASSLDAARRGYTF. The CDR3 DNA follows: TGTGCCAGCAGCTTAGACGCGGCCAGAAGGGGCTACACCTTC.

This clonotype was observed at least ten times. CDR3 loop: CASSLRLASYNEQFF. DNA for the CDR3: TGTGCCAGCAGTTTAAGGCTAGCTAGCTACAATGAGCAGTTCTTC. The V call is TRBV27, the J call TRBJ2-1, with D possibly matching TRBD2 (5 bases). Germline V gene sequence: CDR1 MNHEY, CDR2 SMNVEV (reference sequence). CDR3 length: 15 residues. V was cut by 2 bases and J by 3 bases, with 11 bases left in between.

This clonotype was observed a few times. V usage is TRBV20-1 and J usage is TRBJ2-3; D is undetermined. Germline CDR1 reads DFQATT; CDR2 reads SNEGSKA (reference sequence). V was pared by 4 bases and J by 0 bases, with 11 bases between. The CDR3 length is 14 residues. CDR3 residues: CSAKITASTDTQYF. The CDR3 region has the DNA TGCAGTGCTAAAATTACGGCCAGCACAGATACGCAGTATTTT.

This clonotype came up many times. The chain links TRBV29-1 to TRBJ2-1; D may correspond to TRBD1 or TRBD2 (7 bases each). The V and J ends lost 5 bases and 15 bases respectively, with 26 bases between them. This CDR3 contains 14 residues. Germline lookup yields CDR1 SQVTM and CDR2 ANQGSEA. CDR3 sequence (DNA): TGCAGCGTTCCAAGCACCGACAGGGACGGGAGGCGGTTCTTC. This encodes CSVPSTDRDGRRFF.

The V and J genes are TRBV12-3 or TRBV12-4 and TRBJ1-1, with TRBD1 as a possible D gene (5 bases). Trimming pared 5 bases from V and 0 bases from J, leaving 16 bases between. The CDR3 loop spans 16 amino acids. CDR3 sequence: CASSPYGRGLNTEAFF. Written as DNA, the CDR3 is TGTGCCAGCAGTCCGTATGGTCGGGGCTTGAACACTGAAGCTTTCTTT.

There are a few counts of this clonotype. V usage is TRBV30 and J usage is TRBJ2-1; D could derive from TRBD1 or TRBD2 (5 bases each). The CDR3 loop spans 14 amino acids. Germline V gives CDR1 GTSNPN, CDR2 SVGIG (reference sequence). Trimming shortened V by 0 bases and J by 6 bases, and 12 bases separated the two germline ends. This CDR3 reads CAWSVSLGVNEQFF. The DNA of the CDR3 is TGTGCCTGGAGTGTCAGTTTGGGGGTCAATGAGCAGTTCTTC.

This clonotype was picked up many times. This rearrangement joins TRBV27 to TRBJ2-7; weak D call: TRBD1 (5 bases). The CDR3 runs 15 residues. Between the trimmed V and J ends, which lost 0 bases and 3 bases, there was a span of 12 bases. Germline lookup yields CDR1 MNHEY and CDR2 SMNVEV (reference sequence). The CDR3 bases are TGTGCCAGCAGTTTATCATCCCAGGGCCTCTACGAGCAGTACTTC. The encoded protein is CASSLSSQGLYEQYF.